Each of the 26 T cell receptor beta chains below was sequenced from the same sample in a study of shared clonotypes between healthy human individuals. Some clones are missing from TCRdb's copy, which holds only in-frame ones; the method was immunoSEQ multiplex PCR. The table lists about 590,000 clones, 95% of them singletons, with 0.1% to 0.11% in the top ten. Selected positively for CCR7 and CD45RO-negative, naive CD8 cells excluded terminally differentiated effector memory CD45RA+ cells. Sequenced sample: naive CD8+ T cells sorted from blood. These receptors all stem from a woman in her twenties or thirties in good health.

This clone was seen only once. In nucleotides, the CDR3 is TGTGCCAGCAGTGAATGGGAGTTCGATCAGCCCCAGCATTTT. Its protein product is CASSEWEFDQPQHF. This sequence joins TRBV25-1 and TRBJ1-5; D is unresolved. CDR1 and CDR2 from the germline V gene are MGHDK and SYGVNS. Trimming shortened V by 1 base and J by 5 bases, and 9 bases separated the two germline ends. The CDR3 has 14 residues.

The V gene is TRBV27, the J gene TRBJ2-1; 7 bases agree with TRBD2. This CDR3 contains 16 residues. Germline CDR1 is MNHEY and CDR2 is SMNVEV (reference sequence). The ends lost 0 bases at V and 4 bases at J; junction bases unmatched: 6. The DNA for the CDR3 is TGTGCCAGCAGTTTATCAGTAGCGGGTGCTTACAATGAGCAGTTCTTC. Its translation: CASSLSVAGAYNEQFF.

The rearrangement links TRBV7-9 to TRBJ2-7, with TRBD1 matching over 8 bases. There are 14 residues in the CDR3. Germline CDR1 reads SEHNR; CDR2 reads FQNEAQ (reference sequence). J gave up 4 bases and V 3 bases, and 5 bases lay outside the gene matches. CDR3 loop: CASSFRDRSYEQYF. The DNA for the CDR3 is TGTGCCAGCAGCTTTAGGGACAGGTCGTACGAGCAGTACTTC.

The rearrangement joins TRBV2 to TRBJ2-3; 11 nucleotides agree with TRBD2. The junction had 11 bases not matched to a gene; V was cut back by 11 bases and J by 4 bases. The CDR3 consists of 15 residues. Germline V lookup: CDR1 SNHLY, CDR2 FYNNEI. CDR3 amino acids: CAGSSGRSRADTQYF. CDR3 DNA sequence: TGTGCCGGTTCTAGCGGGAGGTCTCGAGCAGATACGCAGTATTTT.

The chain links TRBV5-6 to TRBJ2-1, with D possibly matching TRBD1 (5 bases). The CDR3 has 12 amino acids. V dropped 4 bases and J dropped 4 bases, with 6 bases sitting between them. Looked up from germline, CDR1 is SGHDT and CDR2 is YYEEEE. The CDR3 spells CASSPGYNEQFF. The CDR3 DNA reads TGTGCCAGCAGCCCAGGGTACAATGAGCAGTTCTTC.

The V and J genes are TRBV28 and TRBJ2-7; possibly TRBD2 for D (5 bases). Trimming removed 3 bases at V and 0 bases at J, with 18 bases between. The CDR3 consists of 17 residues. Germline CDR1 and CDR2: MDHEN and SYDVKM. CDR3 nucleotides: TGTGCCAGCAGTTTCCCTACTAAAGAGCGGAGCTCCTACGAGCAGTACTTC. Residues: CASSFPTKERSSYEQYF. Combining the CDR3 with reference TRBV28 and TRBJ2-7 gives the whole variable domain DVKVTQSSRYLVKRTGEKVFLECVQDMDHENMFWYRQDPGLGLRLIYFSYDVKMKEKGDIPEGYSVSREKKERFSLILESASTNQTSMYLCASSFPTKERSSYEQYFGPGTRLTVT.

This chain links TRBV28 with TRBJ1-1, with 7 bases aligning to TRBD1. CDR1 MDHEN and CDR2 SYDVKM come from the germline V gene. This CDR3 is built from 19 residues. Germline trimming cut 5 bases from V and 0 bases from J; bases unmatched to any gene: 18. This CDR3 is CASSRGKTGPEAMNTEAFF. The CDR3 region has the DNA TGTGCCAGCAGTAGAGGAAAGACAGGGCCAGAAGCCATGAACACTGAAGCTTTCTTT. Complete variable domain (other parts from reference TRBV28 and TRBJ1-1): DVKVTQSSRYLVKRTGEKVFLECVQDMDHENMFWYRQDPGLGLRLIYFSYDVKMKEKGDIPEGYSVSREKKERFSLILESASTNQTSMYLCASSRGKTGPEAMNTEAFFGQGTRLTVV.

This rearrangement joins TRBV11-2 to TRBJ1-5; a possible D gene is TRBD1 (6 bases). Looked up from germline, CDR1 is SGHAT and CDR2 is FQNNGV. The CDR3 totals 14 residues. V shed 5 bases and J shed 6 bases, with 14 bases lying between them. The CDR3 DNA reads as TGTGCCAGCAGCCGAACGGGGGGCAGTCAGCCCCAGCATTTT. It yields the protein CASSRTGGSQPQHF.

V and J are TRBV27 and TRBJ2-3, with a tentative D call TRBD2 (5 bases). The V end was cut by 0 bases, the J end by 0 bases, with 10 bases between. CDR1 and CDR2 from the germline V gene are MNHEY and SMNVEV (reference sequence). There are 16 residues in the CDR3. The CDR3 loop is CASSLSPSSSTDTQYF. The CDR3 DNA sequence: TGTGCCAGCAGTTTATCGCCTAGCTCGAGCACAGATACGCAGTATTTT.

The rearrangement uses TRBV9 and TRBJ2-2; maybe TRBD1 (6 bases). CDR1 is SGDLS, CDR2 YYNGEE, per germline. This CDR3 has 15 residues. The V and J ends lost 4 bases and 5 bases respectively, with 15 bases between them. CDR3 sequence reads: CASSLWDTGTGELFF. The CDR3 DNA reads TGTGCCAGCAGCCTTTGGGACACCGGGACCGGGGAGCTGTTTTTT.

The rearrangement links TRBV29-1 to TRBJ1-3; D perhaps matches TRBD1 (5 bases). The CDR3 has 15 residues. V lost 2 bases and J 3 bases, leaving 14 bases between the germline ends. CDR1 and CDR2 (germline): SQVTM, ANQGSEA. CDR3 nucleotide sequence: TGCAGCGTTGAAACAGGTGGTCACATTGGAAACACCATATATTTT. Its translation: CSVETGGHIGNTIYF.

The chain couples TRBV6-5 to TRBJ1-2; possible D gene TRBD1, 5 bases. Trimming shortened V by 0 bases and J by 6 bases, and 8 bases separated the two germline ends. CDR1 is MNHEY and CDR2 is SVGAGI in the germline V gene. This CDR3 comprises 13 residues. In nucleotides, the CDR3 is TGTGCCAGCAGTTACTCGGCAGGGAATGGCTACACCTTC. Translating gives CASSYSAGNGYTF.

This clone appeared a single time. The J gene is TRBJ2-5, the V gene TRBV14; D may be TRBD2 (5 bases). V lost 5 bases and J 6 bases, leaving 7 bases between the germline ends. Germline values: CDR1 SGHDN, CDR2 FVKESK. There are 11 residues in the CDR3. CDR3 amino acids: CASSYGKTQYF. CDR3 bases: TGTGCCAGCAGCTACGGGAAGACCCAGTACTTC.

This clone appeared a single time. This sequence joins TRBV27 and TRBJ2-3; the match to TRBD2 covers 7 bases. The J segment lost 1 base and the V segment lost 2 bases, leaving 3 bases of the junction unmatched. Germline CDR1 is MNHEY and CDR2 is SMNVEV (reference sequence). The CDR3 covers 15 residues. The CDR3 reads CASSLGAGGTDTQYF. In DNA, the CDR3 is TGTGCCAGCAGTTTAGGGGCGGGAGGCACAGATACGCAGTATTTT.

This chain connects TRBV7-9 to TRBJ1-5, with TRBD1 as a possible D gene (6 bases). The germline gives CDR1 SEHNR, CDR2 FQNEAQ (reference sequence). The CDR3 loop spans 18 amino acids. Between the trimmed V and J ends, which lost 1 base and 2 bases, there was a span of 18 bases. The DNA for the CDR3 is TGTGCCAGCAGCTTAGGAGGCCAGGGGATTTTCGGCAATCAGCCCCAGCATTTT. Its translation: CASSLGGQGIFGNQPQHF.

The table lists this clone with a count of one. The rearrangement links TRBV5-4 to TRBJ1-2, with D possibly being TRBD1 (5 bases). The CDR3 totals 13 residues. Trimming pared 3 bases from V and 7 bases from J, leaving 13 bases between. The germline gives CDR1 SGHNT, CDR2 YYREEE (reference sequence). In DNA, the CDR3 is TGTGCCAGCAGCTCCTTAGGGGCGCGTGGCTACACCTTC. Translation: CASSSLGARGYTF.

The rearrangement uses TRBV2 and TRBJ2-7; 11 nucleotides agree with TRBD2. Germline CDR1 reads SNHLY; CDR2 reads FYNNEI. The CDR3 consists of 14 residues. After removal of 8 bases from V and 6 bases from J, the junction contained 9 bases not matched to a gene. CDR3 coding DNA: TGTGCCAGCCAAATAGCGGGAGGGCCTGGCGAGCAGTACTTC. Translation gives CASQIAGGPGEQYF. The full variable domain, its missing parts supplied by reference TRBV2 and TRBJ2-7, is EPEVTQTPSHQVTQMGQEVILRCVPISNHLYFYWYRQILGQKVEFLVSFYNNEISEKSEIFDDQFSVERPDGSNFTLKIRSTKLEDSAMYFCASQIAGGPGEQYFGPGTRLTVT.

V gene TRBV19 combines with J gene TRBJ2-1; 13 bases map to TRBD2. Germline values: CDR1 LNHDA, CDR2 SQIVND (reference sequence). There are 17 residues in the CDR3. V was clipped by 3 bases and J by 0 bases; unmatched bases: 2. CDR3: CASSMTSGGSSYNEQFF. The CDR3 DNA reads TGTGCCAGTAGTATGACTAGCGGGGGGAGCTCCTACAATGAGCAGTTCTTC.

The chain links TRBV7-7 to TRBJ2-3, with D unclear. Per the germline V gene, CDR1 is SSHAT and CDR2 is FNYEAQ (reference sequence). This CDR3 has 13 residues. V shed 2 bases and J shed 5 bases, with 8 bases lying between them. The CDR3 is CASSLWGEDTQYF. The CDR3 region has the DNA TGTGCCAGCAGCTTATGGGGTGAAGATACGCAGTATTTT.

V is TRBV7-8 and J is TRBJ2-7; 8 bases fit TRBD1. This CDR3 region has 15 residues. CDR1 is SGHVS and CDR2 is FQNEAQ in the germline V gene. V gave up 4 bases and J gave up 0 bases; unmatched junction bases: 5. The CDR3 DNA reads as TGTGCCAGCAGCTCGCCAGGGGGCGGCTCCTACGAGCAGTACTTC. Protein: CASSSPGGGSYEQYF.

This rearrangement joins TRBV5-8 to TRBJ2-7, with D unclear. Trimming stripped 4 bases from V and 2 bases from J, with 7 bases between. This CDR3 spans 12 amino acids. Germline CDR1 and CDR2: SGHTS and YDEGEE. The CDR3 protein is CASSPDPYEQYF. The CDR3 bases are TGTGCCAGCAGCCCAGATCCCTACGAGCAGTACTTC.

The chain uses TRBV11-2 and TRBJ2-5; D remains unclear. TRBJ2-7 explains the end of the DNA better; the J call may be wrong. CDR3 length equals 12 residues. Germline CDR1 is SGHAT and CDR2 is FQNNGV. The CDR3 DNA is TGTGCCAGCAGAGTGCCCCCATCCGAGCAGTACTTC. Encoded protein: CASRVPPSEQYF.

The rearrangement links TRBV5-8 to TRBJ2-3; 10 bases are a match to TRBD2. Germline V lookup: CDR1 SGHTS, CDR2 YDEGEE. Losses at the gene ends were 2 bases for V and 4 bases for J; bases not matched to a gene: 4. The CDR3 extends over 15 amino acids. CDR3 DNA: TGTGCCAGCAGCTTAGCGGGAGGGCCCTCAGATACGCAGTATTTT. Its translation: CASSLAGGPSDTQYF.

The rearrangement uses TRBV19 and TRBJ2-1, with 11 bases that match TRBD2. The germline gives CDR1 LNHDA, CDR2 SQIVND (reference sequence). The CDR3 spans 15 residues. V lost 7 bases, J lost 4 bases, and 6 bases stayed unmatched. Here the CDR3 reads CASTIGTSGYNEQFF. CDR3 coding DNA: TGTGCCAGTACCATAGGGACTAGCGGATACAATGAGCAGTTCTTC.

This clone was seen more than once but under ten times. This chain uses TRBV7-8 with TRBJ1-4; TRBD1 matches at 8 bases. V was pared by 6 bases and J by 7 bases, with 13 bases of the junction left unmatched. The CDR3 consists of 16 residues. The germline gives CDR1 SGHVS, CDR2 FQNEAQ. This chain's CDR3 is CASSYGQGGFGEKLFF. CDR3 in DNA: TGTGCCAGCAGTTACGGACAGGGAGGGTTTGGTGAAAAACTGTTTTTT.

V gene TRBV4-2 combines with J gene TRBJ1-2, with D possibly matching TRBD1 (6 bases). The germline gives CDR1 LGHNA, CDR2 YNFKEQ. Trimming took off 1 base at V and 2 bases at J, with 8 bases between the two ends. This CDR3 has 14 amino acids. DNA of the CDR3: TGTGCCAGCAGCCAAGCGGGGACAAACTATGGCTACACCTTC. Translation: CASSQAGTNYGYTF.